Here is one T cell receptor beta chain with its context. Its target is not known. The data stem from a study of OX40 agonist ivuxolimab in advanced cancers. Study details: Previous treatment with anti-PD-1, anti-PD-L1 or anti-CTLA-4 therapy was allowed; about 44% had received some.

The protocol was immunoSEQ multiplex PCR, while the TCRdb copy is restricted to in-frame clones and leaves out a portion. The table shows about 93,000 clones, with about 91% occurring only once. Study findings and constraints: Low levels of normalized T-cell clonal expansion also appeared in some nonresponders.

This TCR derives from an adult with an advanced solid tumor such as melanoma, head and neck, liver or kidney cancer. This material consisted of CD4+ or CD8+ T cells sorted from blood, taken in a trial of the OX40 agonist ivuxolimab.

The CDR3 DNA follows: TGCGCCAGCAGTGGAGCCCCCCAAAACACCGGGGAGCTGTTTTTT. Its translation is CASSGAPQNTGELFF. The rearrangement uses TRBV10-2 and TRBJ2-2; D unresolved. CDR1 and CDR2 (germline): WSHSY, SAAADI. Trimming shortened V by 4 bases and J by 2 bases, and 11 bases separated the two germline ends. The CDR3 covers 15 residues.